Included here is one TCR beta chain sequence, with context. The antigen remains unidentified. The data stem from a study of T cells in Graves' hyperthyroidism and ophthalmopathy. Trimming took 2 bases from V and 3 from J; bases not matched to a gene: 2. The CDR3 extends over 15 amino acids. Per the germline V gene, CDR1 is SGHRS and CDR2 is YFSETQ. Amplification of TCR beta CDR3 regions used RNA as the template. The HTBI primer set drove a first-round RT-PCR of the TCR CDR3. TCRdb reanalysed the multiplex PCR reads using MiXCR and keeps one entry per CDR3 protein. The sample contains under 250,000 distinct CDR3 sequences, approximately 17% of which appear only once. For Graves' hyperthyroidism to be stable, ophthalmopathy could not progress within 18 months. Diagnostic assessment was based on clinical symptoms, serum thyroxine and TRAb, thyroid ultrasound and orbital computed tomography. Whole-study findings and limits: A median about 6 months before onset, the model predicted ophthalmopathy. Ophthalmopathy was distinguished from stable hyperthyroidism by 13 V-J signatures.

The receptor comes from a man aged 50 to 60 with Graves' hyperthyroidism. The sequencing input was blood. The chain carries TRBV5-1 and TRBJ2-3, with 11 nucleotides matching TRBD1. The CDR3 DNA reads TGCGCCAGCAGCTTCGGACAGGGGGCAACAGATACGCAGTATTTT. Protein sequence: CASSFGQGATDTQYF.